This T cell receptor (beta chain) was documented in a study of cytomegalovirus exposure and HLA in healthy donors. The PCR employed 60 Vbeta primers together with 13 Jbeta primers. Here immunoSEQ multiplex PCR was the method, and the copy in TCRdb shows in-frame clones only, minus some. The data contain under 150,000 clones, about 80% of them singletons. V lost 2 bases and J 4 bases, leaving 2 bases between the germline ends. The CDR3 has 12 residues. CDR1 is MDHEN and CDR2 is SYDVKM in the germline V gene. General study points: Per a prior analysis, the majority of TCR beta V segments were productive roughly 87% or roughly 30% of the time.

Of note for this clone: Its specificity is unknown.

The rearrangement links TRBV28 to TRBJ2-2; no firm D call. Source material: PBMCs. The TCR was taken from a boy under 10 years old in good health and CMV-seronegative. CDR3 sequence reads: CASSLLTGELFF. The DNA of the CDR3 is TGTGCCAGCAGTTTACTCACCGGGGAGCTGTTTTTT.